The T cell receptor beta chain under discussion was sequenced for a study of T cell responses to AZD1222 COVID-19 vaccine. Here immunoSEQ multiplex PCR was the method, and the copy in TCRdb shows in-frame clones only, minus some. The data hold some 150,000 clones, with 90% to 95% observed a single time. Germline V CDR1 and CDR2: SGHNT, YYREEE (reference sequence). There are 16 residues in the CDR3. V lost 4 bases, J lost 9 bases, and 13 bases stayed unmatched. This chain joins TRBV5-4 and TRBJ2-1, with 10 bases fitting TRBD2. The sequencing used peripheral blood, collected on day 0 of AZD1222 vaccination. The source of this sequence is an adult in good health. DNA of the CDR3: TGTGCCAGCAGCCCTGTCAGCGGGGGGGCCTTGGGTGAGCAGTTCTTC. Translated: CASSPVSGGALGEQFF.